These T cell receptor beta chains were read from a single sample in a study of T cells in Graves' hyperthyroidism and ophthalmopathy. TCRdb re-called the multiplex PCR reads through MiXCR, storing one row per CDR3 protein. Of hundreds of thousands of distinct CDR3 sequences detected, about 15% appear once; the ten largest clones hold approximately 30%. Sample: blood. These receptors were collected from a young woman with Graves' hyperthyroidism. Both conserved end residues are part of each CDR3. D genes are given only for firm matches. Clone size appears in some rows only: once, few, many, or a class for an expanded clone.

V gene	D gene	clone size	J gene	CDR3 DNA	CDR3 protein
TRBV28	TRBD1	-	TRBJ2-5	TGTGCCAGCAGTGTGGGACAGGACCAAGAGACCCAGTACTTC	CASSVGQDQETQYF
TRBV24-1	-	few	TRBJ2-5	TGTGCCACCAGTGATTTTGGAGAGACCCAGTACTTC	CATSDFGETQYF
TRBV20-1	-	many	TRBJ2-7	TGCAGTGTTAGTTCCCCCTCGGGGGAGCAGTACTTC	CSVSSPSGEQYF
TRBV4-1	TRBD1	-	TRBJ2-3	TGCGCCAGCAGCCCGACCGGGACAGGGGGCGCGGATACGCAGTATTTT	CASSPTGTGGADTQYF
TRBV9	-	-	TRBJ1-4	TGTGCCAGCAGCGCCGGAGTTGCAACTAATGAAAAACTGTTTTTT	CASSAGVATNEKLFF
TRBV29-1	-	many	TRBJ2-1	TGCAGCGTTGAGCTGCGCTCCTACAATGAGCAGTTCTTC	CSVELRSYNEQFF
TRBV27	-	many	TRBJ1-3	TGTGCCAGCAGTCCGGGTGTGGAGTGGAGTAACACCATATATTTT	CASSPGVEWSNTIYF
TRBV28	-	-	TRBJ1-6	TGTGCCAGCAGTTTATCGAGGGAGAATTCACCCCTCCACTTT	CASSLSRENSPLHF
TRBV2	-	few	TRBJ1-4	TGTGCCAGCAGTGAATCGGGACGCAGGAATGAAAAACTGTTTTTT	CASSESGRRNEKLFF
TRBV5-1	TRBD1	few	TRBJ1-4	TGCGCCAGCAGCCAGACAGGGGGCACTGAAAAACTGTTTTTT	CASSQTGGTEKLFF
TRBV30	TRBD1	many	TRBJ2-7	TGTGCCTGGAGGGGGGACAGGGTGGTCTACGAGCAGTACTTC	CAWRGDRVVYEQYF
TRBV14	-	-	TRBJ2-2	TGTGCCAGCAGCCAATTGGGGACCGGGGAGCTGTTTTTT	CASSQLGTGELFF
TRBV7-9	TRBD2	-	TRBJ2-1	TGTGCCAGCAGCCCGCGAGGGACTAGTTCCTACAATGAGCAGTTCTTC	CASSPRGTSSYNEQFF
TRBV11-2	TRBD2	-	TRBJ2-5	TGTGCCAGCAGCCAAGGTACTAGCGTTCAAGAGACCCAGTACTTC	CASSQGTSVQETQYF
TRBV29-1	TRBD2	few	TRBJ2-4	TGCAGCGCCCCCGGACTAGCGGATAACATTCAGTACTTC	CSAPGLADNIQYF
TRBV25-1	-	-	TRBJ1-3	TGTGCCAGCAGTGAATTCGCAGGGATAGATGGAAACACCATATATTTT	CASSEFAGIDGNTIYF
TRBV3-1	TRBD1	many	TRBJ1-2	TGTGCCAGCAGCCTACAGGGGAGGGATGGCTACACCTTC	CASSLQGRDGYTF
TRBV10-3	-	-	TRBJ1-6	TGTGCCATCAGTGGGGTCTACGAGCCTAATAATTCACCCCTCCACTTT	CAISGVYEPNNSPLHF
TRBV11-2	-	-	TRBJ2-1	TGTGCCAGCAGCTTTTGGGGTAGTAAGAGCTCCTACAATGAGCAGTTCTTC	CASSFWGSKSSYNEQFF
TRBV20-1	TRBD1	-	TRBJ2-7	TGCAGTGCCCTAACAGGGGTTGTCTTCTACGAGCAGTACTTC	CSALTGVVFYEQYF
TRBV27	TRBD1	few	TRBJ1-4	TGTGCCAGCAGCTTGGGGGGGACAGGGGCTCACCCTCGCGAAAAACTGTTTTTT	CASSLGGTGAHPREKLFF
TRBV3-1	-	few	TRBJ2-7	TGTGCCAGCAGTGGCCGGGACAACTCCTACGAGCAGTACTTC	CASSGRDNSYEQYF
TRBV5-4	TRBD2	-	TRBJ2-1	TGTGCCAGCAGCGGTCTAGCGGGAGTGCTCAATGAGCAGTTCTTC	CASSGLAGVLNEQFF
TRBV29-1	-	many	TRBJ2-2	TGCAGCACCGACCCTAAGAACACCGGGGAGCTGTTTTTT	CSTDPKNTGELFF
TRBV18	-	-	TRBJ2-1	TGTGCCAGCTCACCCTCGACAGGCTCCTACAATGAGCAGTTCTTC	CASSPSTGSYNEQFF
TRBV19	TRBD1	-	TRBJ1-5	TGTGCCAGTAGTAAAGGGGACAGGGGGTCAACTCAGCCCCAGCATTTT	CASSKGDRGSTQPQHF